The 10 T cell receptor beta chains in this list originate from one sample, sequenced in a study of cytomegalovirus exposure and HLA in healthy donors. This PCR relied on a set of 60 Vbeta primers and 13 Jbeta primers. Using immunoSEQ multiplex PCR, the repertoire was profiled, and TCRdb retains in-frame clones only, with some absent. The repertoire holds 110,000 to 150,000 clones, with 70% to 80% as singletons. Sequencing input: PBMCs. These receptors all stem from a young woman in good health and CMV-seropositive.

This clone occurred once. This chain's CDR3 is CATLRGGQRSKNIQYF. CDR3 DNA: TGTGCCACCCTACGGGGGGGCCAGAGGTCCAAAAACATTCAGTACTTC. V and J are TRBV6-6 and TRBJ2-4; TRBD2 agrees at 8 bases. The CDR3 consists of 16 residues. Losses at the gene ends were 10 bases for V and 2 bases for J; bases not matched to a gene: 13. Germline values: CDR1 MNHNY, CDR2 SVGAGI (reference sequence).

This clone was recorded only once. The chain is built from TRBV7-2 and TRBJ2-5, with TRBD1 identical over 8 bases. Looked up from germline, CDR1 is SGHTA and CDR2 is FQGNSA. This CDR3 has 14 residues. J gave up 2 bases and V 4 bases, and 3 bases lay outside the gene matches. As DNA, the CDR3 is TGTGCCAGCAGCTCGACAGGGGTTCAAGAGACCCAGTACTTC. This gives the protein CASSSTGVQETQYF.

V and J are TRBV5-5 and TRBJ2-5; D perhaps matches TRBD2 (5 bases). In germline, CDR1 is SGHKS, CDR2 YYEKEE (reference sequence). Trimming took 4 bases from V and 5 from J, leaving 21 bases between them. There are 16 residues in the CDR3. The CDR3 spells CASSPPLATERETQYF. Written as DNA, the CDR3 is TGTGCCAGCAGCCCGCCTCTGGCGACCGAGCGGGAGACCCAGTACTTC.

This clone was counted a single time. The genes are TRBV6-5 and TRBJ2-2, with D tentatively TRBD1 (5 bases). CDR1 is MNHEY and CDR2 is SVGAGI in the germline V gene. V lost 0 bases and J lost 6, with 14 bases in between. This CDR3 is built from 16 residues. CDR3 region: CASSYSAPGSSGELFF. In nucleotides, the CDR3 is TGTGCCAGCAGTTACTCGGCGCCAGGGTCGTCCGGGGAGCTGTTTTTT.

The chain joins TRBV2 to TRBJ2-2, with 8 positions matching TRBD1. The germline V gene encodes CDR1 SNHLY and CDR2 FYNNEI. This CDR3 comprises 14 residues. With 6 bases clipped from V and 4 bases from J, the junction kept 4 bases outside the gene matches. The CDR3 is CASSPTGVTGELFF. As DNA, the CDR3 is TGTGCCAGCAGCCCGACAGGGGTCACCGGGGAGCTGTTTTTT.

The chain couples TRBV7-6 to TRBJ2-2; D might be TRBD2 (5 bases). The CDR3 has 17 residues. Deletions cut 1 base from V and 6 bases from J, with 18 bases between. Germline CDR1 reads SGHVS; CDR2 reads FNYEAQ. CDR3 protein: CASSLDSQRWWAGELFF. Here the CDR3 DNA reads TGTGCCAGCAGCTTAGATAGCCAGCGGTGGTGGGCCGGGGAGCTGTTTTTT.

This chain connects TRBV7-9 to TRBJ2-1, with D perhaps matching TRBD2 (5 bases). The CDR3 length is 19 residues. Deletions cut 1 base from V and 2 bases from J, with 21 bases between. From germline, CDR1 is SEHNR and CDR2 FQNEAQ (reference sequence). CDR3 residues: CASSLDGDGVRVTYNEQFF. As DNA, the CDR3 is TGTGCCAGCAGCTTAGACGGAGACGGGGTCCGAGTCACCTACAATGAGCAGTTCTTC.

This clone was found a few times. The gene calls are TRBV19 and TRBJ2-2; a possible D gene is TRBD1 (6 bases). Germline V gene data show CDR1 as LNHDA and CDR2 as SQIVND (reference sequence). V gave up 3 bases and J gave up 0 bases, with 11 bases separating them. CDR3 length: 16 amino acids. CDR3 sequence: CASSMITGTNTGELFF. The CDR3 DNA follows: TGTGCCAGTAGTATGATCACAGGGACGAACACCGGGGAGCTGTTTTTT.

The CDR3 reads CASSDNTGFGRETQYF. The CDR3 DNA follows: TGTGCCAGTAGTGATAATACAGGGTTCGGACGGGAGACCCAGTACTTC. V gene TRBV19 combines with J gene TRBJ2-5; tentative D call: TRBD1 (6 bases). Germline-derived CDR1 and CDR2 are LNHDA and SQIVND (reference sequence). The CDR3 runs to 16 residues. V was pared by 5 bases and J by 5 bases, with 21 bases between.

The chain employs TRBV15 and TRBJ2-7; 10 positions agree with TRBD1. The CDR3 consists of 15 residues. With 1 base clipped from V and 3 bases from J, the junction kept 3 bases outside the gene matches. Germline assignment: CDR1 LNHNV and CDR2 YYDKDF (reference sequence). The chain's CDR3 is CATSRADRGGYEQYF. The CDR3 DNA reads as TGTGCCACCAGCAGAGCGGACAGGGGGGGCTACGAGCAGTACTTC. Full variable domain (missing parts from reference TRBV15 and TRBJ2-7): DAMVIQNPRYQVTQFGKPVTLSCSQTLNHNVMYWYQQKSSQAPKLLFHYYDKDFNNEADTPDNFQSRRPNTSFCFLDIRSPGLGDTAMYLCATSRADRGGYEQYFGPGTRLTVT.